These 14 T cell receptor beta chains were sequenced from one sample in a study of CD4 and CD8 cells across lung adenocarcinoma regions. TCRdb re-called the PCR reads through MiXCR, storing one row per CDR3 protein. The table records around 18,000 distinct CDR3 sequences, approximately 50% of them present only once. Sequenced: CD8+ T cells from the margin of a lung tumor. These receptors were taken from a male donor with lung adenocarcinoma. The CD4 and CD8 labels of this study may be unreliable.

V is TRBV7-2 and J is TRBJ2-2; D is possibly TRBD1 or TRBD2 (6 bases each). The CDR3 covers 14 residues. The V gene's germline CDR1 is SGHTA and CDR2 FQGNSA. V dropped 5 bases and J dropped 5 bases, with 12 bases sitting between them. The CDR3 reads CASSTRGGTGELFF. In DNA form, the CDR3 reads TGTGCCAGCAGCACCAGGGGAGGAACCGGGGAGCTGTTTTTT.

This rearrangement joins TRBV2 to TRBJ2-4; D not resolved. The J call may be wrong; the DNA end is better matched by TRBJ2-1. Germline-derived CDR1 and CDR2 are SNHLY and FYNNEI. There are 13 residues in the CDR3. The CDR3 protein is CASSENLRSEQFF. DNA of the CDR3: TGTGCCAGCAGTGAGAATCTTCGGAGTGAGCAGTTCTTC.

This clonotype was seen ten or more times. The chain is built from TRBV6-2 or TRBV6-3 and TRBJ2-1; tentative D call: TRBD1 (5 bases). This CDR3 has 14 amino acids. Germline V gene data show CDR1 as MNHEY and CDR2 as SVGEGT. Trimming left V 5 bases short and J 14 bases short, with 22 bases between. The CDR3 protein is CASSLSLGPVKEFF. CDR3 coding DNA: TGTGCCAGCAGTCTGAGCCTGGGGCCCGTAAAGGAGTTCTTC.

This chain uses TRBV6-5 with TRBJ2-5, with D unresolved. Trimming left V 2 bases short and J 7 bases short, with 11 bases between. Germline V gene sequence: CDR1 MNHEY, CDR2 SVGAGI. The CDR3 loop spans 13 amino acids. In DNA, the CDR3 is TGTGCCAGCAGTTACGGGCCTACGGGGACCCAGTACTTC. The encoded protein is CASSYGPTGTQYF.

This chain connects TRBV7-2 to TRBJ2-1, with TRBD2 matching 10 bases. The CDR3 spans 17 residues. Germline CDR1 SGHTA, CDR2 FQGNSA. Trimming removed 5 bases from V and 0 bases from J; junction bases left unmatched: 7. CDR3 amino acids: CASSPGLAVSSYNEQFF. CDR3 nucleotides: TGTGCCAGCAGCCCCGGACTAGCGGTGAGCTCCTACAATGAGCAGTTCTTC.

This clonotype was seen more than once but under ten times. V gene TRBV7-2 combines with J gene TRBJ2-1; D is unclear. Germline lookup yields CDR1 SGHTA and CDR2 FQGNSA. Trimming pared 3 bases from V and 10 bases from J, leaving 16 bases between. The CDR3 extends over 14 amino acids. The DNA for the CDR3 is TGTGCCAGCAGCTTGGCGGCGACCTCCTACGAGCAGTTCTTC. Protein product: CASSLAATSYEQFF.

This clonotype was detected ten times or more. The chain joins TRBV6-5 to TRBJ2-1; 8 bases fit TRBD2. Germline trimming cut 0 bases from V and 6 bases from J; bases unmatched to any gene: 1. Germline V gene data show CDR1 as MNHEY and CDR2 as SVGAGI. CDR3 length equals 14 residues. CDR3 residues: CASSYSRGGNEQFF. DNA for the CDR3: TGTGCCAGCAGTTACTCCCGGGGGGGCAATGAGCAGTTCTTC.

In its sample, this clonotype was seen many times. One end of the junction is discordant with germline, which a read error may explain. V usage is TRBV27 and J usage is TRBJ2-5; D gene ambiguous. The CDR3 is 12 residues long. The germline V gene encodes CDR1 MNHEY and CDR2 SMNVEV (reference sequence). DNA of the CDR3: TGTGCCAGCAGTTTACCCCAAGGGACCCAGTACTTC. This sequence encodes CASSLPQGTQYF.

The gene calls are TRBV10-1 and TRBJ2-1, with TRBD1 as a possible D gene (6 bases). CDR3 length: 14 amino acids. V was shortened by 4 bases and J by 4 bases, with 11 bases between the two germline ends. Germline V gene lookup returns CDR1 WNHNN and CDR2 SYGVQD (reference sequence). The DNA for the CDR3 is TGCGCCAGCAGTGGTGGACAGATATACAATGAGCAGTTCTTC. Its translation: CASSGGQIYNEQFF.

This chain uses TRBV27 with TRBJ2-1; 7 bases are a match to TRBD1. Near its end, the DNA agrees better with TRBJ2-7, so the J call may be wrong. The CDR3 is 14 residues long. Germline V gene data show CDR1 as MNHEY and CDR2 as SMNVEV (reference sequence). CDR3 coding DNA: TGTGCCAGCAGTTTCTTGGGGGTCAGGGGGGAGCAGTACTTC. Translated, it gives CASSFLGVRGEQYF.

This clonotype was seen many times. The chain combines TRBV10-2 with TRBJ2-5; 7 bases agree with TRBD2. The V gene end was trimmed by 8 bases and the J gene end by 4 bases; junction bases not matched to a gene: 7. The CDR3 sequence is 13 residues long. From germline, CDR1 is WSHSY and CDR2 SAAADI. The CDR3 spells CASAGTTGETQYF. The CDR3 DNA reads TGCGCCAGCGCCGGGACTACTGGAGAGACCCAGTACTTC.

This clonotype came up a few times. This chain connects TRBV14 to TRBJ2-7; tentative D call: TRBD1 (5 bases). The germline V and J ends were trimmed by 1 base and 3 bases, with 10 bases remaining between them. CDR1 SGHDN and CDR2 FVKESK come from the germline V gene. This CDR3 contains 14 residues. CDR3 residues: CASSQGIGVYEQYF. CDR3 nucleotides: TGTGCCAGCAGCCAAGGTATAGGGGTCTACGAGCAGTACTTC.

In its sample, this clonotype was seen a few times. The junction shows a germline mismatch at one end, possibly a read error. In nucleotides, the CDR3 is TGTGTCAGCAAGGCCGGAGGGCGCCCCTACGAGCAGTACTTC. Translating it yields CVSKAGGRPYEQYF. The chain has TRBV6-2 or TRBV6-3 and TRBJ2-7; perhaps TRBD2 as D (6 bases). CDR3 size: 14 residues. Germline CDR1 MNHEY, CDR2 SVGEGT.

The chain links TRBV6-1 to TRBJ2-5; maybe TRBD2 (6 bases). Germline V CDR1 and CDR2: MNHNS, SASEGT. Trimming removed 8 bases from V and 8 bases from J, with 27 bases in between. CDR3 length: 16 residues. The CDR3 protein is CASGGAGSGDEDTQYF. CDR3 nucleotide sequence: TGTGCCAGCGGGGGAGCCGGGAGCGGTGACGAGGATACCCAGTACTTC.